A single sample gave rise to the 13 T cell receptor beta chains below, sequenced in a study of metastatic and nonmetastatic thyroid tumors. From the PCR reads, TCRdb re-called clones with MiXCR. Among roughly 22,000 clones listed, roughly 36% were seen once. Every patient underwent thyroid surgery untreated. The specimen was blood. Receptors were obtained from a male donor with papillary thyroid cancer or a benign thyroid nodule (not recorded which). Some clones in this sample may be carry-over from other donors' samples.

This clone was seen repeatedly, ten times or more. CDR3 nucleotide sequence: TGCAGTGCTAGAGACAGGGGCCAAGAGACCCAGTACTTC. Its protein is CSARDRGQETQYF. V and J are TRBV20-1 and TRBJ2-5; tentatively, D is TRBD1 (6 bases). Germline V lookup: CDR1 DFQATT, CDR2 SNEGSKA (reference sequence). CDR3 size: 13 residues. V lost 0 bases, J lost 1 base, and 6 bases lay in between.

CDR3 sequence: CASSDDRDSPLHF. In DNA, the CDR3 is TGTGCCAGCAGTGACGACAGGGATTCACCCCTCCACTTT. V and J are TRBV28 and TRBJ1-6; 7 bases align to TRBD1. The J segment lost 8 bases and the V segment lost 5 bases, leaving 3 bases of the junction unmatched. This CDR3 is built from 13 residues. Looked up from germline, CDR1 is MDHEN and CDR2 is SYDVKM.

CDR3 residues: CASSQVATGGVPDNEQFF. The CDR3 DNA follows: TGTGCCAGCAGCCAAGTGGCCACGGGGGGAGTCCCCGACAATGAGCAGTTCTTC. This chain joins TRBV3-1 and TRBJ2-1, with 7 positions matching TRBD2. Trimming took 1 base from V and 5 from J; bases not matched to a gene: 14. Germline CDR1 LGHDT, CDR2 YNNKEL (reference sequence). The CDR3 sequence is 18 residues long.

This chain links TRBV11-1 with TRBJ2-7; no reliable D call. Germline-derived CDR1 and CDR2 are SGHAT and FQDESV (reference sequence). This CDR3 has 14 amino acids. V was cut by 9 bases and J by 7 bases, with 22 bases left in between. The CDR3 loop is CARPLGVGNWEQYF. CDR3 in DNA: TGTGCCAGACCTCTTGGTGTGGGGAACTGGGAGCAGTACTTC.

CDR3 residues: CSASDSGRAYEQYF. The CDR3 DNA reads TGCAGTGCTAGCGATAGCGGGAGGGCCTACGAGCAGTACTTC. The genes are TRBV20-1 and TRBJ2-7; 11 positions agree with TRBD2. Germline CDR1 is DFQATT and CDR2 is SNEGSKA (reference sequence). The V and J ends lost 3 bases and 2 bases, in that order; junction bases with no gene match: 3. The CDR3 contains 14 residues.

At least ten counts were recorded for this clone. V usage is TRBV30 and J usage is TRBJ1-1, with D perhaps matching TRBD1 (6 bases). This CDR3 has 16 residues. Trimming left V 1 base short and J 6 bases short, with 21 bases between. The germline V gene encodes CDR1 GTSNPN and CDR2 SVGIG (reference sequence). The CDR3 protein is CAWSGLRDKSWAEAFF. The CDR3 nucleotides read TGTGCCTGGAGTGGGCTCCGGGACAAAAGTTGGGCTGAAGCTTTCTTT.

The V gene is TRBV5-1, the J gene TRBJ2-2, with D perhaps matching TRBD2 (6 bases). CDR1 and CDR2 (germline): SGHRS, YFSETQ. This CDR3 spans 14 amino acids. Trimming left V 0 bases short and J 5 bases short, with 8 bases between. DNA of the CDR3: TGCGCCAGCAGCTTGGTGGCGGGGACCGGGGAGCTGTTTTTT. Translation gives CASSLVAGTGELFF.

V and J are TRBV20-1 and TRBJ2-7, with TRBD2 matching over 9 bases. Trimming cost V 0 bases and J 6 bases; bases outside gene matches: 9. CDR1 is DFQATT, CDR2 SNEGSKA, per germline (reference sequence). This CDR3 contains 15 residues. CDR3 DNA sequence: TGCAGTGCTAGAGAGTCCCTAGCGGGACGGCTCGAGCAGTACTTC. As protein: CSARESLAGRLEQYF.

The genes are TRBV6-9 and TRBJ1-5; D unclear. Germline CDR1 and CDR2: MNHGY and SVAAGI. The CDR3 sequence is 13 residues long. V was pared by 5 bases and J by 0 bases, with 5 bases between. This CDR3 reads CASSDDSNQPQHF. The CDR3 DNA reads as TGTGCCAGCAGTGACGATAGCAATCAGCCCCAGCATTTT.

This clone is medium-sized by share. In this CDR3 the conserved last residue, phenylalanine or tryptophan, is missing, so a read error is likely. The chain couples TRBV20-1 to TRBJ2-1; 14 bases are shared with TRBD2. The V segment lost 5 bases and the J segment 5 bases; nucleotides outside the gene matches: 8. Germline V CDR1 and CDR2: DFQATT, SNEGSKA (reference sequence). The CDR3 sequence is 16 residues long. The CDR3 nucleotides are TGCAGTGCTCCGGGGACTAGCGGGAGTATTAACAATGAGCAGTTCGTC. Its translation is CSAPGTSGSINNEQFV.

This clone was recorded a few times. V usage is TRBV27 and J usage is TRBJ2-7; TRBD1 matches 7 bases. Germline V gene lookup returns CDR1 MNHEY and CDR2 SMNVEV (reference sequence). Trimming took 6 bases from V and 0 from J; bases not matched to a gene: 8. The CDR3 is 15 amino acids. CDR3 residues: CASRRNTGVSYEQYF. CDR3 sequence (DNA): TGTGCCAGCAGACGTAATACAGGGGTCTCCTACGAGCAGTACTTC.

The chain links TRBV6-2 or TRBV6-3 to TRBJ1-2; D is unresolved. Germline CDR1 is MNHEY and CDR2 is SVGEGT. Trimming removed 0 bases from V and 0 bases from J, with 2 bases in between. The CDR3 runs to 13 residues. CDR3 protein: CASSYSTNYGYTF. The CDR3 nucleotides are TGTGCCAGCAGTTACTCAACTAACTATGGCTACACCTTC.

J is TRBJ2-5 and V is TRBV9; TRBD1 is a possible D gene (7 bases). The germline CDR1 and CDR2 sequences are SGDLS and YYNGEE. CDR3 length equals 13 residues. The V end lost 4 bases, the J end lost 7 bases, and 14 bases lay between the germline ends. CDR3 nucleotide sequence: TGTGCCAGCAGCTACGACAGGGAGGTGACCCAGTACTTC. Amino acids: CASSYDREVTQYF.